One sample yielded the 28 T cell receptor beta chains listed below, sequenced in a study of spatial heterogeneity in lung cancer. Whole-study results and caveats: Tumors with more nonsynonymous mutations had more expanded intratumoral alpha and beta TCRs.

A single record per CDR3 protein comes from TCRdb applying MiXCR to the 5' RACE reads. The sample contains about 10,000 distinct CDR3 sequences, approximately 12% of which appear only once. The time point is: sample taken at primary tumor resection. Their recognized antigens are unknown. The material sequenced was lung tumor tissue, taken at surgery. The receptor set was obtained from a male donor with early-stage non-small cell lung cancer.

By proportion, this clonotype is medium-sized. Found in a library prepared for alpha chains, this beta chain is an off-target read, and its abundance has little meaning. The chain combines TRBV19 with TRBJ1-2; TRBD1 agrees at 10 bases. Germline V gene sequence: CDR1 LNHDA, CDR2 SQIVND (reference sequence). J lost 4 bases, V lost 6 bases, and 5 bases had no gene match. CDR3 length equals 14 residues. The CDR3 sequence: CASSPGQGTYGYTF. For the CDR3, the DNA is TGTGCCAGTAGCCCGGGACAGGGGACCTATGGCTACACCTTC.

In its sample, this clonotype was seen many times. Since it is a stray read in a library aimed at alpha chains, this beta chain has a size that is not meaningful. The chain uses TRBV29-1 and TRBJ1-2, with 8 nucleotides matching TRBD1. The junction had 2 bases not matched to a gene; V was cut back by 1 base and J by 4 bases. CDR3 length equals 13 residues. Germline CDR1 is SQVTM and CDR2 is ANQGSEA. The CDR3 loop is CSVEGTGTYGYTF. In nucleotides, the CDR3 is TGCAGCGTTGAAGGGACAGGGACCTATGGCTACACCTTC.

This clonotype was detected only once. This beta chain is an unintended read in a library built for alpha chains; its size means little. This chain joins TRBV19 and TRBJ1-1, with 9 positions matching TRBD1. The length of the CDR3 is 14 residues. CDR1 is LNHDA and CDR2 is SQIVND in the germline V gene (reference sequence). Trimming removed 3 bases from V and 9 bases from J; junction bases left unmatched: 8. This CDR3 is CASSISGGTGKAFF. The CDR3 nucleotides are TGTGCCAGTAGTATCTCTGGCGGGACAGGGAAAGCTTTCTTT.

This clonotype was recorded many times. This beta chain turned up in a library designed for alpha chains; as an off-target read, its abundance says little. CDR3 in DNA: TGTGCCAGCAGTGACAGGGAGTCCGACGAGCAGTACTTC. It translates to CASSDRESDEQYF. This chain joins TRBV2 and TRBJ2-7; either TRBD1 or TRBD2 may fit D (5 bases each). The length of the CDR3 is 13 residues. The V gene's germline CDR1 is SNHLY and CDR2 FYNNEI. V was shortened by 3 bases and J by 5 bases, with 11 bases between the two germline ends.

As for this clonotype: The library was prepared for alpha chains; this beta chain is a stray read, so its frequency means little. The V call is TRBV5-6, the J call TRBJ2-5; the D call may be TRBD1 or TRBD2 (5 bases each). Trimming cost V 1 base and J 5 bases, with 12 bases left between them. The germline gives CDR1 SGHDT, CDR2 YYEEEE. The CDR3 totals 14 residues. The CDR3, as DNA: TGTGCCAGCAGCTTGAGGGGTCCGGGGGAGACCCAGTACTTC. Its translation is CASSLRGPGETQYF.

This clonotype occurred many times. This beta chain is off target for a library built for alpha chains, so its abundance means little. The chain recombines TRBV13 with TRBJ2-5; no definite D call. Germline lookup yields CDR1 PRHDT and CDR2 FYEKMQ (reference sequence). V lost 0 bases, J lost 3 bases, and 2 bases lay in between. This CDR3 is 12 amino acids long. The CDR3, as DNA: TGTGCCAGCAGCTTAGGGGAAGAGACCCAGTACTTC. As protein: CASSLGEETQYF.

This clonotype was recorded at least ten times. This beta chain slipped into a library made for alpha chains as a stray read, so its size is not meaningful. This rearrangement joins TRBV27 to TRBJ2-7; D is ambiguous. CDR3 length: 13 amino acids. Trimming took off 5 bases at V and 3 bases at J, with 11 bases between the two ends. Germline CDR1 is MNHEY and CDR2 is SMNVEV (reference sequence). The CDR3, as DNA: TGTGCCAGCAGTCCCGGCTCTGTCTACGAGCAGTACTTC. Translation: CASSPGSVYEQYF.

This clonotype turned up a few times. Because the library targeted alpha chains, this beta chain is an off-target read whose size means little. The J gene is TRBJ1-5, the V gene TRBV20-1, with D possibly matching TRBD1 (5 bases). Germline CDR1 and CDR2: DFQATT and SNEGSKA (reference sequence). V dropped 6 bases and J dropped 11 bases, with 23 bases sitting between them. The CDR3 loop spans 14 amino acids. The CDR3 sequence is CSATGRVGVGTQHF. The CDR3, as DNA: TGCAGTGCCACCGGCAGGGTTGGGGTTGGGACCCAGCATTTT.

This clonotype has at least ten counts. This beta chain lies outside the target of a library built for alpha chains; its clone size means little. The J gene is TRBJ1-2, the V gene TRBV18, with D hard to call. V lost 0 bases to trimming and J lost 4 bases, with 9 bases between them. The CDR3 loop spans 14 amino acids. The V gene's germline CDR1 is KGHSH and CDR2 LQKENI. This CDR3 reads CASSPPTESYGYTF. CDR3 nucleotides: TGTGCCAGCTCACCACCCACGGAGTCCTATGGCTACACCTTC.

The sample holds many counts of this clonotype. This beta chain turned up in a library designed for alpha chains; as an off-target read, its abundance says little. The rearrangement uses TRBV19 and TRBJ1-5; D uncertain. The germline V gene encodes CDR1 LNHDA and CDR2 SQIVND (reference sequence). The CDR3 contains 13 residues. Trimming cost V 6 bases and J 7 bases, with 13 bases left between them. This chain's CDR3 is CASSNQPEQPQHF. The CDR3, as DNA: TGTGCCAGTAGCAACCAACCGGAACAGCCCCAGCATTTT.

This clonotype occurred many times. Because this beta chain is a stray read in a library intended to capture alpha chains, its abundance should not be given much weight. CDR3 protein: CASSPSGSLNEQFF. The CDR3 DNA follows: TGTGCCAGCAGTCCTAGCGGGAGTTTGAACGAGCAGTTCTTC. V usage is TRBV6-6 and J usage is TRBJ2-1; 10 bases map to TRBD2. Germline V gives CDR1 MNHNY, CDR2 SVGAGI (reference sequence). There are 14 residues in the CDR3. The V segment lost 5 bases and the J segment 10 bases; nucleotides outside the gene matches: 8.

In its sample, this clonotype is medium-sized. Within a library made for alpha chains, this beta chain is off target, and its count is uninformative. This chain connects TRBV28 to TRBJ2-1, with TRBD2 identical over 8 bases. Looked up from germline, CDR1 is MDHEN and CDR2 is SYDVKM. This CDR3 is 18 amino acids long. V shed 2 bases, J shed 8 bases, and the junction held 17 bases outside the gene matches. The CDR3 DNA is TGTGCCAGCAGTTTACCCGGTCCGGGACTAGGGGGGTTGGATGAGCAGTTCTTC. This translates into CASSLPGPGLGGLDEQFF.

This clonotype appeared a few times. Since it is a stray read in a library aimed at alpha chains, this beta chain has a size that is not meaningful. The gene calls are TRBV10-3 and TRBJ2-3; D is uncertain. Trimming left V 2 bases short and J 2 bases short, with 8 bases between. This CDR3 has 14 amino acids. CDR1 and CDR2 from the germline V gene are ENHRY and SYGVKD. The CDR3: CAISEVPNTDTQYF. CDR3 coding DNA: TGTGCCATCAGTGAGGTCCCAAACACAGATACGCAGTATTTT.

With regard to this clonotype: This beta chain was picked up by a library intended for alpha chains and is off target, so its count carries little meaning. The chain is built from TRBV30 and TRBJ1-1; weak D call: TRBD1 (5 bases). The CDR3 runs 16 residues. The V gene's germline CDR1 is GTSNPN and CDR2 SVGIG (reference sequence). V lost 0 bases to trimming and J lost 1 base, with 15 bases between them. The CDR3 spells CAWSVPYRGANTEAFF. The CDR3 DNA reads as TGTGCCTGGAGTGTACCCTATAGGGGAGCGAACACTGAAGCTTTCTTT. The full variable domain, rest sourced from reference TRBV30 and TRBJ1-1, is SQTIHQWPATLVQPVGSPLSLECTVEGTSNPNLYWYRQAAGRGLQLLFYSVGIGQISSEVPQNLSASRPQDRQFILSSKKLLLSDSGFYLCAWSVPYRGANTEAFFGQGTRLTVV.

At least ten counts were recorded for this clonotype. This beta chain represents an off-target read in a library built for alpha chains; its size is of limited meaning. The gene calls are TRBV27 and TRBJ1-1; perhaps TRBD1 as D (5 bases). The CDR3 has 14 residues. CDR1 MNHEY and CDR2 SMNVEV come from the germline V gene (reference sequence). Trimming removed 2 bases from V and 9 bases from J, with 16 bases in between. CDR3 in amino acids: CASSLGVSGSKAFF. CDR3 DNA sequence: TGTGCCAGCAGTTTAGGGGTATCAGGGAGTAAAGCTTTCTTT.

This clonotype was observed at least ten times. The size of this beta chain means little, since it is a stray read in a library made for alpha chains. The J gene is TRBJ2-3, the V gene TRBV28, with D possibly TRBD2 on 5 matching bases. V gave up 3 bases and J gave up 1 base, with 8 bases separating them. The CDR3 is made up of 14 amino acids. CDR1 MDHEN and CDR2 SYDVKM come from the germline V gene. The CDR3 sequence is CASSFISGTDTQYF. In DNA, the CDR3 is TGTGCCAGCAGTTTTATTAGCGGCACAGATACGCAGTATTTT.

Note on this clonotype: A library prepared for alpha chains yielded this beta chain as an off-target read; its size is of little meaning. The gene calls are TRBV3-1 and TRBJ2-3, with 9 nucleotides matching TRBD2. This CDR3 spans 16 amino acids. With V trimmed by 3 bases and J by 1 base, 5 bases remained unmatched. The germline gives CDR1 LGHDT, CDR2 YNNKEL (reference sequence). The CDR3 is CASSHVAGDGTDTQYF. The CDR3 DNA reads TGTGCCAGCAGCCACGTAGCGGGAGATGGCACAGATACGCAGTATTTT.

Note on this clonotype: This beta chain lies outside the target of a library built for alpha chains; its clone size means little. The CDR3: CASSPYRETQYF. DNA of the CDR3: TGTGCCAGCAGCCCCTACCGGGAGACCCAGTACTTC. The gene calls are TRBV13 and TRBJ2-5; unclear D gene. This CDR3 region has 12 residues. Trimming cost V 5 bases and J 5 bases, with 9 bases left between them. Looked up from germline, CDR1 is PRHDT and CDR2 is FYEKMQ (reference sequence).

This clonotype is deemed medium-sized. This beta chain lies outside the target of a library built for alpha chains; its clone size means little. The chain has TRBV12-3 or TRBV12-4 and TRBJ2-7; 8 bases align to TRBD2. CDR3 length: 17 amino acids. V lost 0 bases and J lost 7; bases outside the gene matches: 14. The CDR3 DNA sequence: TGTGCCAGCAGTTTAGCGCTACGACTAGCGACCGGAGGAGAGCAGTACTTC. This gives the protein CASSLALRLATGGEQYF.

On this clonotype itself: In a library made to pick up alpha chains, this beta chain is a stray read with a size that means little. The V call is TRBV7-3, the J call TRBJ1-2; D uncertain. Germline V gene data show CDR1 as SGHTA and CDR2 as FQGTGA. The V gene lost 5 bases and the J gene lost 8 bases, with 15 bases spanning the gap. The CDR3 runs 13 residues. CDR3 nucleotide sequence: TGTGCCAGCAGCCCAGGAGCGGGTCAGGGCTACACCTTC. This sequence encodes CASSPGAGQGYTF.

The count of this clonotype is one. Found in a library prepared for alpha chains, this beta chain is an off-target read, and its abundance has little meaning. CDR3 residues: CASSLVGTGASGNIQYF. The CDR3 DNA reads as TGTGCCAGCAGCTTAGTCGGGACAGGAGCGTCCGGAAACATTCAGTACTTC. This rearrangement joins TRBV7-2 to TRBJ2-4, with 8 bases fitting TRBD1. V lost 1 base, J lost 6 bases, and 11 bases stayed unmatched. The CDR3 runs to 17 residues. The germline CDR1 and CDR2 sequences are SGHTA and FQGNSA.

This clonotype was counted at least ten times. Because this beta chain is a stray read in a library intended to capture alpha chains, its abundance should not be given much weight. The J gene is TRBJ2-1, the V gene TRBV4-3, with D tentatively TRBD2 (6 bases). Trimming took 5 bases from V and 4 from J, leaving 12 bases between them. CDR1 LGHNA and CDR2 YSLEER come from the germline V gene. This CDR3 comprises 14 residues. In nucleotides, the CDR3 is TGCGCCAGCAGCGTGACCGGACTATACAATGAGCAGTTCTTC. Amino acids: CASSVTGLYNEQFF.

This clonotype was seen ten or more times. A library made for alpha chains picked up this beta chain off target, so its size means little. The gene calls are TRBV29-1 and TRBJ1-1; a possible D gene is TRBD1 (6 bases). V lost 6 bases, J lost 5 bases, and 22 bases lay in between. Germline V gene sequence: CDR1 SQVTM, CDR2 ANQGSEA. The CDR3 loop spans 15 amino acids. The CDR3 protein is CSVDGQLHGGTEAFF. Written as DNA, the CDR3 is TGCAGCGTAGATGGACAGCTCCATGGGGGTACTGAAGCTTTCTTT. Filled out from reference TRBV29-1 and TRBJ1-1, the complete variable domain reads SAVISQKPSRDICQRGTSLTIQCQVDSQVTMMFWYRQQPGQSLTLIATANQGSEATYESGFVIDKFPISRPNLTFSTLTVSNMSPEDSSIYLCSVDGQLHGGTEAFFGQGTRLTVV.

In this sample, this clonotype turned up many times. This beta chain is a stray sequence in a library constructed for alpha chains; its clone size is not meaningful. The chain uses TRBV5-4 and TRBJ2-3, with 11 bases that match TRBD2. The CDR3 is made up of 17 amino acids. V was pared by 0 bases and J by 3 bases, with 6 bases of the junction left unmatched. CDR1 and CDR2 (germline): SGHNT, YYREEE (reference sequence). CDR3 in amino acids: CASSLVLAGGGTDTQYF. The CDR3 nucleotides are TGTGCCAGCAGCTTGGTGCTAGCGGGAGGAGGGACAGATACGCAGTATTTT.

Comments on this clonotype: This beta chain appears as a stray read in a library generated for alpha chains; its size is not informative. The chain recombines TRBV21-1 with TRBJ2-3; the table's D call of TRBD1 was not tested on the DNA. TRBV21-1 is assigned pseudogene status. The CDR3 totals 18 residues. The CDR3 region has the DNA TGTGCCAGCATTCACCCCCCCACCATACGGGATATTACAGATACGCAGTATTTT. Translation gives CASIHPPTIRDITDTQYF.

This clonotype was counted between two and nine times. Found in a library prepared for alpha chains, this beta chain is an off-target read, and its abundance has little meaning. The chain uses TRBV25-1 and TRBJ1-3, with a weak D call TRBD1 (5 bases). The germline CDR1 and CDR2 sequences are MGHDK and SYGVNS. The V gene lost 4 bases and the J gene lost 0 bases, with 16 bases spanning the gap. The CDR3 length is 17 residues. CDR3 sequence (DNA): TGTGCCAGCAGTGCATTGGGGGGACCTCGCTCTGGAAACACCATATATTTT. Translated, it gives CASSALGGPRSGNTIYF.

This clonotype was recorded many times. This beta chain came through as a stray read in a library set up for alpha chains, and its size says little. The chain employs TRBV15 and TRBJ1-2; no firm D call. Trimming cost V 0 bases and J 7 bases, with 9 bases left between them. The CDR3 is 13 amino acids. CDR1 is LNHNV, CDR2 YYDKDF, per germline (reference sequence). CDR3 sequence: CATSRDRAGGYTF. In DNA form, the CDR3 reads TGTGCCACCAGCAGAGATAGGGCAGGTGGCTACACCTTC.

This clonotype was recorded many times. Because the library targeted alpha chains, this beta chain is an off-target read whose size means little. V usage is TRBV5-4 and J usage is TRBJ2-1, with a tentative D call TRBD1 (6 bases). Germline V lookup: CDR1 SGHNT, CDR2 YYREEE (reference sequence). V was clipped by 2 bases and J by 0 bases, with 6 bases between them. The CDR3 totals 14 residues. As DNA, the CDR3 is TGTGCCAGCAGCTTAGGGGGCTCCTACAATGAGCAGTTCTTC. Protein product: CASSLGGSYNEQFF.